These 30 T cell receptor beta chains were sequenced from one sample in a study of human T cells and chemical hapten exposure. From the RACE reads, TCRdb called clonotypes with MiXCR, one entry per CDR3 protein. This sample has fewer than 140,000 distinct CDR3 sequences, with less than 15% found just once. Stated time point: pre-sensitization, week 0. Regarding treatment: therapeutic diphenylcyclopropenone sensitization with weekly scalp DPC. Sequences were derived from whole blood, sampled in connection with sensitization to the hapten diphenylcyclopropenone (DPC). These receptors were taken from a woman in her 50s with alopecia areata. Some clones in this sample may be carry-over from other donors' samples.

V usage is TRBV7-2 and J usage is TRBJ2-6; D uncertain. Trimming shortened V by 5 bases and J by 1 base, and 9 bases separated the two germline ends. The CDR3 runs 15 residues. Per germline, CDR1 SGHTA and CDR2 FQGNSA. The CDR3: CASSPTRSGANVLTF. The CDR3 bases are TGTGCCAGCAGCCCGACTCGATCTGGGGCCAACGTCCTGACTTTC. Together with reference TRBV7-2 and TRBJ2-6, the CDR3 gives the full variable domain: GAGVSQSPSNKVTEKGKDVELRCDPISGHTALYWYRQSLGQGLEFLIYFQGNSAPDKSGLPSDRFSAERTGGSVSTLTIQRTQQEDSAVYLCASSPTRSGANVLTFGAGSRLTVL.

A few counts support this clonotype. The J gene is TRBJ1-1, the V gene TRBV7-9; no firm D call. V lost 1 base, J lost 3 bases, and 3 bases lay in between. This CDR3 is 12 amino acids long. CDR1 is SEHNR, CDR2 FQNEAQ, per germline (reference sequence). CDR3 amino acids: CASSLEDTEAFF. The CDR3 nucleotides read TGTGCCAGCAGCTTAGAGGACACTGAAGCTTTCTTT.

Here the CDR3 reads CAIGVQETQYF. The CDR3 nucleotides read TGTGCCATCGGAGTCCAAGAGACCCAGTACTTC. The V call is TRBV10-3, the J call TRBJ2-5, with D hard to call. This CDR3 spans 11 amino acids. V lost 8 bases, J lost 1 base, and 5 bases lay in between. Germline CDR1 is ENHRY and CDR2 is SYGVKD.

V usage is TRBV29-1 and J usage is TRBJ2-1; the match to TRBD2 covers 11 bases. This CDR3 has 13 residues. Germline CDR1 is SQVTM and CDR2 is ANQGSEA. V lost 4 bases, J lost 7 bases, and 3 bases stayed unmatched. The CDR3 DNA is TGCAGCGTTGTCTGGACTAGCGGGAATGAGCAGTTCTTC. Encoded protein: CSVVWTSGNEQFF.

In this sample, this clonotype turned up many times. The J gene is TRBJ2-1, the V gene TRBV23-1; tentative D call: TRBD2 (5 bases). TRBV23-1 is classed as an ORF, of uncertain function. V was shortened by 2 bases and J by 2 bases, with 16 bases between the two germline ends. The CDR3 has 17 residues. The CDR3: CASSQIREGATYNEQFF. The DNA of the CDR3 is TGCGCCAGCAGTCAAATTAGAGAGGGAGCCACCTACAATGAGCAGTTCTTC.

This clonotype was seen a few times. The rearrangement links TRBV6-5 to TRBJ2-2; tentative D call: TRBD2 (6 bases). Deletions cut 3 bases from V and 8 bases from J, with 10 bases between. The CDR3 is 13 amino acids. Germline values: CDR1 MNHEY, CDR2 SVGAGI. CDR3 sequence: CASSYGAGGELFF. CDR3 in DNA: TGTGCCAGCAGTTATGGGGCGGGAGGGGAGCTGTTTTTT.

At least ten counts were recorded for this clonotype. The chain links TRBV19 to TRBJ2-2; D is perhaps TRBD1 or TRBD2 (6 bases each). Germline V gives CDR1 LNHDA, CDR2 SQIVND (reference sequence). The CDR3 extends over 15 amino acids. The V end lost 7 bases, the J end lost 3 bases, and 15 bases lay between the germline ends. CDR3 DNA sequence: TGTGCCAGTACCCCCGAGGGGGGATACACCGGGGAGCTGTTTTTT. Translating it yields CASTPEGGYTGELFF.

This clonotype turned up a few times. The chain is built from TRBV29-1 and TRBJ2-7; 9 bases fit TRBD2. V was clipped by 3 bases and J by 5 bases; unmatched bases: 5. CDR3 length: 13 amino acids. Germline V gene lookup returns CDR1 SQVTM and CDR2 ANQGSEA. The CDR3 DNA follows: TGCAGCGTTGATGGGCGGGGGGGCCACGAGCAGTACTTC. This gives the protein CSVDGRGGHEQYF.

The chain combines TRBV6-2 or TRBV6-3 with TRBJ2-1; 7 nucleotides line up with TRBD1. CDR3 length: 15 residues. After removal of 6 bases from V and 6 bases from J, the junction contained 11 bases not matched to a gene. Germline CDR1 and CDR2: MNHEY and SVGEGT. CDR3 DNA sequence: TGTGCCAGCAGCAGGCCGGGACAGCCTCTCAATGAGCAGTTCTTC. Translated, it gives CASSRPGQPLNEQFF.

This sequence joins TRBV5-6 and TRBJ1-1, with D possibly TRBD1 on 5 matching bases. In germline, CDR1 is SGHDT, CDR2 YYEEEE. The CDR3 totals 14 residues. Trimming cost V 0 bases and J 7 bases, with 13 bases left between them. The CDR3 sequence: CASSLGGSLVEAFF. CDR3 bases: TGTGCCAGCAGCTTGGGGGGGAGTCTGGTTGAAGCTTTCTTT.

This clonotype was seen ten or more times. This chain uses TRBV5-1 with TRBJ1-3; no reliable D call. The germline CDR1 and CDR2 sequences are SGHRS and YFSETQ. The CDR3 extends over 16 amino acids. The V and J ends lost 0 bases and 0 bases respectively, with 10 bases between them. The CDR3 spells CASSLEHLSSGNTIYF. The CDR3 coding sequence is TGCGCCAGCAGCTTGGAGCACCTCAGCTCTGGAAACACCATATATTTT.

V usage is TRBV11-3 and J usage is TRBJ2-1; a weak D match, TRBD1 (7 bases). Germline values: CDR1 SGHNT, CDR2 YENEEA. With 4 bases removed from V and 8 bases from J, the gap between germline ends came to 15 bases. This CDR3 spans 14 amino acids. CDR3 sequence reads: CASSSQGGGYEQFF. CDR3 bases: TGTGCCAGCAGCTCCCAGGGGGGCGGCTATGAGCAGTTCTTC.

This clonotype was counted a few times. The V and J genes are TRBV7-6 and TRBJ2-3; perhaps TRBD2 as D (6 bases). Germline CDR1 and CDR2: SGHVS and FNYEAQ. V gave up 6 bases and J gave up 6 bases, with 10 bases separating them. The CDR3 extends over 12 amino acids. The DNA of the CDR3 is TGTGCCAGCAGTTCCAGCGGGGATACGCAGTATTTT. Protein: CASSSSGDTQYF.

The chain joins TRBV27 to TRBJ2-1; 9 bases fit TRBD1. The germline V gene encodes CDR1 MNHEY and CDR2 SMNVEV (reference sequence). J gave up 10 bases and V 5 bases, and 15 bases lay outside the gene matches. This CDR3 contains 16 residues. This CDR3 reads CASSIIGTGRGEEQFF. The CDR3 DNA follows: TGTGCCAGCAGTATCATCGGGACAGGGAGAGGAGAAGAGCAGTTCTTC.

This clonotype was recorded at least ten times. The chain links TRBV4-1 to TRBJ2-7; 8 bases map to TRBD1. CDR1 and CDR2 from the germline V gene are MGHRA and YSYEKL. There are 15 residues in the CDR3. The J segment lost 7 bases and the V segment lost 2 bases, leaving 10 bases of the junction unmatched. The CDR3 DNA reads as TGCGCCAGCAGCCAACTTATTAGACAGGGGAGAGAGCAGTACTTC. Translating it yields CASSQLIRQGREQYF.

This clonotype has a handful of counts. This sequence joins TRBV2 and TRBJ1-1; 7 bases agree with TRBD1. Germline V gives CDR1 SNHLY, CDR2 FYNNEI. The J segment lost 1 base and the V segment lost 7 bases, leaving 3 bases of the junction unmatched. The CDR3 length is 13 residues. Written as DNA, the CDR3 is TGTGCCAGCAATGGGGACAGGAACACTGAAGCTTTCTTT. It specifies CASNGDRNTEAFF.

The sample holds a few counts of this clonotype. The genes are TRBV14 and TRBJ2-2; possible D gene TRBD2, 5 bases. V was clipped by 4 bases and J by 4 bases, with 16 bases between them. The CDR3 is 16 residues long. Germline V CDR1 and CDR2: SGHDN, FVKESK. CDR3 in amino acids: CASSRKSRGSTGELFF. The CDR3 DNA is TGTGCCAGCAGCCGAAAAAGTCGGGGATCCACCGGGGAGCTGTTTTTT.

The chain carries TRBV18 and TRBJ1-5; weak D call: TRBD1 (6 bases). Germline CDR1 and CDR2: KGHSH and LQKENI. The CDR3 runs 15 residues. Trimming removed 4 bases at V and 6 bases at J, with 16 bases between. CDR3 in amino acids: CASSLDQGLRQPQHF. The CDR3 coding sequence is TGTGCCAGCTCACTCGATCAGGGGCTTCGTCAGCCCCAGCATTTT.

This clonotype was picked up many times. At one of its ends the junction is not consistent with the germline gene, which may arise from a read error. The V and J genes are TRBV19 and TRBJ2-3; TRBD1 is a possible D gene (6 bases). CDR1 and CDR2 from the germline V gene are LNHDA and SQIVND (reference sequence). The CDR3 totals 13 residues. CDR3 region: CASSTQGRVTQYF. CDR3 DNA: TGTGCCAGCAGTACCCAGGGGCGGGTTACGCAGTATTTT.

This clonotype was counted only a few times. The rearrangement links TRBV2 to TRBJ1-5, with unresolved D. The V gene lost 6 bases and the J gene lost 8 bases, with 8 bases spanning the gap. CDR3 length: 11 residues. Germline V gene lookup returns CDR1 SNHLY and CDR2 FYNNEI. DNA for the CDR3: TGTGCCAGCAGCGACACGAAGCCCCAGCATTTT. Amino acid sequence: CASSDTKPQHF.

The chain joins TRBV7-2 to TRBJ1-4, with D perhaps matching TRBD1 (6 bases). Trimming shortened V by 5 bases and J by 7 bases, and 17 bases separated the two germline ends. The germline V gene encodes CDR1 SGHTA and CDR2 FQGNSA. This CDR3 is 15 amino acids long. CDR3 loop: CASSPRGARSEKLFF. For the CDR3, the DNA is TGTGCCAGCAGCCCGAGGGGGGCGCGAAGTGAAAAACTGTTTTTT. Complete variable domain (other parts from reference TRBV7-2 and TRBJ1-4): GAGVSQSPSNKVTEKGKDVELRCDPISGHTALYWYRQSLGQGLEFLIYFQGNSAPDKSGLPSDRFSAERTGGSVSTLTIQRTQQEDSAVYLCASSPRGARSEKLFFGSGTQLSVL.

This clonotype was recorded a few times. The V gene is TRBV20-1, the J gene TRBJ2-1; weak D call: TRBD2 (5 bases). With 6 bases removed from V and 7 bases from J, the gap between germline ends came to 25 bases. Germline values: CDR1 DFQATT, CDR2 SNEGSKA (reference sequence). This CDR3 is built from 16 residues. The CDR3 DNA sequence: TGCAGTGCCCCCAATGTAGTCTTCACTCGGGGAAATGAGCAGTTCTTC. Its translation: CSAPNVVFTRGNEQFF.

The chain recombines TRBV27 with TRBJ2-3; a possible D gene is TRBD2 (5 bases). The CDR3 contains 15 residues. Germline assignment: CDR1 MNHEY and CDR2 SMNVEV (reference sequence). V lost 5 bases and J 4 bases, leaving 16 bases between the germline ends. The CDR3 nucleotides are TGTGCCAGCAGTCCCCACGTTGGGAGTCCAGATACGCAGTATTTT. Its protein is CASSPHVGSPDTQYF.

This clonotype has ten or more counts. The rearrangement uses TRBV28 and TRBJ2-3; TRBD2 matches 8 bases. The CDR3 extends over 17 amino acids. The germline gives CDR1 MDHEN, CDR2 SYDVKM. V lost 4 bases and J lost 0; bases outside the gene matches: 9. CDR3 sequence: CASSSSLAGGSTDTQYF. DNA for the CDR3: TGTGCCAGCAGTTCCTCCCTGGCGGGGGGTAGCACAGATACGCAGTATTTT.

Notes on this clonotype: Mismatch with germline at one junction end may stem from a read error. The rearrangement links TRBV5-1 to TRBJ2-1; 7 nucleotides match TRBD1. CDR1 is SGHRS, CDR2 YFSETQ, per germline. The CDR3 length is 17 residues. The CDR3 coding sequence is TGCGCCAGCAGTCCTGAGGGGGCGCGAAGCTCCTACAATGAGCAGATCTTC. It is translated as CASSPEGARSSYNEQIF.

The chain is built from TRBV28 and TRBJ2-7; a weak D match, TRBD1 (5 bases). CDR3 length: 16 amino acids. The germline CDR1 and CDR2 sequences are MDHEN and SYDVKM. Between the trimmed V and J ends, which lost 4 bases and 2 bases, there was a span of 18 bases. The CDR3 nucleotides are TGTGCCAGCAGTTACCCCCTAGGGGTAAGCACCTACGAGCAGTACTTC. It codes for CASSYPLGVSTYEQYF.

In this sample, this clonotype turned up many times. The chain uses TRBV6-4 and TRBJ2-3, with D possibly being TRBD1 (5 bases). The CDR3 covers 14 residues. Germline CDR1 and CDR2: MRHNA and SNTAGT. Trimming pared 2 bases from V and 2 bases from J, leaving 8 bases between. In nucleotides, the CDR3 is TGTGCCAGCAGTGACGGGGCATTCACAGATACGCAGTATTTT. Translating it yields CASSDGAFTDTQYF.

This clonotype was counted only a few times. The V gene is TRBV6-5, the J gene TRBJ1-6; 7 nucleotides align to TRBD1. The germline V gene encodes CDR1 MNHEY and CDR2 SVGAGI. Trimming at V came to 4 bases and at J to 7 bases, leaving 10 bases not matched to a gene. This CDR3 is 16 amino acids long. CDR3 nucleotides: TGTGCCAGCAGTTCTCACAGACAGGGCCTGAATTCACCCCTCCACTTT. Amino acid sequence: CASSSHRQGLNSPLHF.

The J gene is TRBJ1-5, the V gene TRBV28; no reliable D call. The ends were cut back, 6 bases at V and 5 bases at J, with 8 bases in the middle. From germline, CDR1 is MDHEN and CDR2 SYDVKM. CDR3 size: 12 residues. The CDR3 loop is CASSLLHQPQHF. The CDR3 DNA sequence: TGTGCCAGCAGCCTCCTCCATCAGCCCCAGCATTTT.

This clonotype has ten or more counts. The chain couples TRBV14 to TRBJ2-3; no definite D call. Between the trimmed V and J ends, which lost 1 base and 0 bases, there was a span of 8 bases. CDR1 is SGHDN and CDR2 is FVKESK in the germline V gene. The CDR3 has 15 amino acids. CDR3: CASSQAGQSTDTQYF. The CDR3 DNA follows: TGTGCCAGCAGCCAAGCTGGGCAGAGCACAGATACGCAGTATTTT.